The T cell receptor (delta chain) under discussion was sequenced for a study of fetal and pediatric gammadelta thymocytes (dated by TCRdb to the early 2020s). The study in broad terms: The bulk gammadelta thymocyte repertoires combined previously published and newly generated, unpublished data and were used to strengthen a single-cell study of gammadelta thymocyte development. Previously published data (refs 27,28) and unpublished data were combined in the bulk gammadelta thymocyte repertoires. Bulk TCR repertoire data were included to raise the number of subjects and reinforce the CDR3 publicity analysis. A total of around 10 subjects, comprising 3 fetal thymus donors and 7 pediatric thymus donors, were covered by the bulk gammadelta thymocyte repertoire set.

The cysteine opens and the phenylalanine closes a CDR3 of 16 amino acids. Only the CDR3 DNA is retained, 48 bases long and in frame from the first base. V lost 0 bases and J lost 11 bases, and the count of bases not matched to a germline gene is 11. Via the germline V gene, CDR1 is TSWWSYY and CDR2 QGS. Thymocytes were stained with Zombie NIR viability dye and antibodies against CD3 (UCHT1), TCRgammadelta (11F2), TCRVgamma9 (IMMU360) and TCRVdelta2 (IMMU389). TRD and TRG CDR3 repertoires were generated in bulk, separately, from sorted Vgamma9Vdelta2 and nonVgamma9Vdelta2 gammadelta thymocytes obtained from human fetal and pediatric thymuses. Pediatric thymus tissue was collected in Belgium from children having cardiac surgery. Pediatric thymus donors in the study were aged between about 1 and 12 years. Thymic cell suspensions were made from fetal and post-natal thymuses as previously described. NonVgamma9Vdelta2 thymocytes were sorted as CD3+ gammadeltaTCR+ cells lacking the Vgamma9+Vdelta2+ phenotype. Cells were sorted on a FACS Aria III cell sorter (BD Biosciences).

This clone was found a few times. Its antigen specificity is not known. The mismatch at residue 11 between this DNA's translation and the TCRdb protein of a much larger clone likely reflects a read error; the protein shown is translated from the DNA. Sequencing took place on an Illumina MiSeq. The authors processed their data as follows. To analyze publicity, the Vgamma9Vdelta2 and nonVgamma9Vdelta2 bulk CDR3 files from each subject were merged so that every subject had one combined repertoire. Using base R and dplyr, each CDR3 amino acid sequence was checked across 9 single-cell datasets and nine to eleven bulk repertoires to give a publicity score ranging from 0 to 19. Clones were re-identified by TCRdb from the public reads with CATT, and rows with the same DNA were merged. For this entry, the V and J calls and clone size follow TCRdb and not the study's own pipeline. In this sample the table shows about 240 delta-chain clones, 4.5% to 6.5% of which occur a single time. Together, the top ten hold about half of the sample.

Results the study describes overall, beyond this receptor: Fetal gammadelta thymocyte repertoires were previously reported to be enriched for TRDV2, TRGV8 and TRGV9 usage, low N additions and public CDR3s compared with post-natal repertoires.

Sequencing was carried out using non-Vgamma9Vdelta2 gamma-delta T cells from the thymus. The cell subset or site label, as the study defines it: CD3+gammadeltaTCR+ thymocytes not co-expressing Vgamma9 and Vdelta2. The sequence links TRDV1 to TRDJ1; TRDD3 fits 11 bases in the junction. The receptor comes from a child who underwent cardiac surgery and was recorded as healthy. Read as DNA, the sequence is TGTGCTCTTGGGGAACTCTTACTGGGGGATAATGCATCGCTCATCTTT. It translates as CALGELLLGDNASLIF.